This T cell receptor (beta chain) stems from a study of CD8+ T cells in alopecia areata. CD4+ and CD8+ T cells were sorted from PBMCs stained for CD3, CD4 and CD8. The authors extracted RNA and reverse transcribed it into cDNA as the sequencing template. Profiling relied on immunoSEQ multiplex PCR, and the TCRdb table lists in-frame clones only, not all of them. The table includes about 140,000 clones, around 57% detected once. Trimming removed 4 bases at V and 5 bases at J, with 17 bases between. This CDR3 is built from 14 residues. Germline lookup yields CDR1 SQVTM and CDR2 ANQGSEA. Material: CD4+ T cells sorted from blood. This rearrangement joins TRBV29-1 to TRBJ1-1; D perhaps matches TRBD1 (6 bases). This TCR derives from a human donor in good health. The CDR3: CSVVVQGRWTEAFF. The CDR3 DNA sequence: TGCAGCGTTGTGGTACAGGGTAGATGGACTGAAGCTTTCTTT. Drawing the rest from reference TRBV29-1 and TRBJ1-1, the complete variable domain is SAVISQKPSRDICQRGTSLTIQCQVDSQVTMMFWYRQQPGQSLTLIATANQGSEATYESGFVIDKFPISRPNLTFSTLTVSNMSPEDSSIYLCSVVVQGRWTEAFFGQGTRLTVV.